The source of this T cell receptor beta chain is a study of blood T cell repertoires in COVID-19. Study summary: The United States, Italy and Spain supplied acute and convalescent COVID-19 samples. PBMCs, B-cell-depleted T cells, or T cells provided the cDNA or gDNA that made up the material.

This CDR3 comprises 17 residues. Germline V gene sequence: CDR1 SGHTA, CDR2 FQGNSA. The V gene end was trimmed by 7 bases and the J gene end by 1 base; junction bases not matched to a gene: 11. Methods used by the authors: Amplification from reference gene primers served as the basis for estimated nucleated cell counts. The protocol was immunoSEQ multiplex PCR, while the TCRdb copy is restricted to in-frame clones and leaves out a portion. V and J calls and clone size are given by that table; D and trimming were obtained from the DNA. This sample yields about 260,000 clones, of which about 80% are seen a single time; under 2% belongs to the top ten.

Sequenced sample: peripheral blood. The source of this sequence is an elderly woman with acute or convalescent COVID-19. The chain is built from TRBV7-2 and TRBJ2-5; 11 bases match TRBD2. The CDR3 region has the DNA TGTGCCAGCACCCCGGCACTAGCGGGGGCCCGCCAAGAGACCCAGTACTTC. Amino acids: CASTPALAGARQETQYF.